The sequence of this T cell receptor beta chain was determined in a study of cytomegalovirus exposure and HLA in healthy donors. Study-level information: Previous work identified 120 million or so unique TCR beta sequences from some 170 million T cells. Among 398 genotyped donors, 65% to 90% fell in the Caucasian-associated ancestry cluster.

The germline V and J ends were trimmed by 5 bases and 0 bases, with 12 bases remaining between them. The CDR3 contains 15 residues. Germline V gene lookup returns CDR1 SGHRS and CDR2 YFSETQ. A multiplex PCR was run with 60 Vbeta primers and 13 Jbeta primers. Clones were sequenced by immunoSEQ multiplex PCR, and TCRdb holds only the in-frame ones, with some missing. The sample contains about 130,000 clones, roughly 72% of which appear only once. General study results and limits: A few V segments could not be told apart, such as TRBV6-2 and TRBV6-3, and were left out.

This clone was detected only once. What it binds is unknown. The source material was PBMCs. The J gene is TRBJ1-3, the V gene TRBV5-1, with a possible D match to TRBD1 (6 bases). This TCR derives from a male donor in good health and CMV-seronegative. The CDR3 bases are TGCGCCAGCAGTTCAGGGGATTCCTCTGGAAACACCATATATTTT. It codes for CASSSGDSSGNTIYF.